One and the same sample provided the 4 T cell receptor beta chains below, sequenced in a study of T-cell reconstitution after alpha-beta-depleted transplantation in children. It was with unique molecular identifiers that the TCRbeta library was prepared. TCRdb ran MiXCR on the PCR reads and lists one entry per CDR3 protein. This table holds 200,000 to 300,000 distinct CDR3 sequences, around 12% found once. The sample here was PBMCs from the stem cell graft donor, taken from the stem cell graft. Source of these receptors: a human donor who donated a stem cell graft to a child with acute lymphoblastic leukemia.

This clonotype was seen many times. The chain employs TRBV4-2 and TRBJ2-7; 14 bases map to TRBD2. The CDR3 spans 20 residues. V shed 1 base, J shed 3 bases, and the junction held 14 bases outside the gene matches. CDR1 and CDR2 from the germline V gene are LGHNA and YNFKEQ. The CDR3 loop reads CASSQVGLAGGLPFLYEQYF. The CDR3 nucleotides are TGTGCCAGCAGCCAAGTAGGACTAGCGGGAGGCCTTCCTTTTCTCTACGAGCAGTACTTC.

This clonotype was seen many times. This chain uses TRBV5-1 with TRBJ2-5; 8 bases map to TRBD2. Germline V CDR1 and CDR2: SGHRS, YFSETQ. This CDR3 contains 17 residues. Trimming at V came to 2 bases and at J to 5 bases, leaving 14 bases not matched to a gene. The CDR3 nucleotides are TGCGCCAGCAGCTTCACGCCGACTAGCGCGGCAGGGGAGACCCAGTACTTC. Its translation is CASSFTPTSAAGETQYF. Complete variable domain (other parts from reference TRBV5-1 and TRBJ2-5): KAGVTQTPRYLIKTRGQQVTLSCSPISGHRSVSWYQQTPGQGLQFLFEYFSETQRNKGNFPGRFSGRQFSNSRSEMNVSTLELGDSALYLCASSFTPTSAAGETQYFGPGTRLLVL.

This clonotype was recorded at least ten times. This chain joins TRBV29-1 and TRBJ2-6; 8 nucleotides line up with TRBD1. J gave up 0 bases and V 6 bases, and 4 bases lay outside the gene matches. CDR3 length: 15 residues. CDR1 and CDR2 (germline): SQVTM, ANQGSEA. The CDR3 sequence is CSVATGGSGANVLTF. In DNA form, the CDR3 reads TGCAGCGTGGCAACAGGGGGCTCTGGGGCCAACGTCCTGACTTTC.

This clonotype has only a few counts. The CDR3 coding sequence is TGTGCCTGGAGTGCGAGGGAGAATCAGCCCCAGCATTTT. Protein product: CAWSARENQPQHF. The J gene is TRBJ1-5, the V gene TRBV30, with D unclear. Germline-derived CDR1 and CDR2 are GTSNPN and SVGIG (reference sequence). V lost 1 base and J 4 bases, leaving 8 bases between the germline ends. The CDR3 totals 13 residues.